The rows below give T cell receptor beta chains drawn from one sample of a study of blood T cells in healthy people across ages. TCRdb recomputed calls from the 5' RACE reads with MiXCR, one row per CDR3 protein. The profile shows fewer than 950,000 distinct CDR3 sequences, 35% to 40% of them singletons. The sample was blood. These receptors originate from a man younger than 35 in good health. Both conserved end residues are part of each CDR3. D genes are given only for firm matches. Some rows mark clone size as missing; the rest say once, few, many or name a class of expanded clone.

cdr3_aa cdr3_nt j_call clone_size v_call d_call
CASSSPGQGDMNTEAFF TGCGCCAGCAGCTCCCCGGGACAGGGGGATATGAACACTGAAGCTTTCTTT TRBJ1-1 NA TRBV5-1 TRBD1
CASNRDSNTDTQYF TGTGCCAGCAACCGGGACAGCAACACAGATACGCAGTATTTT TRBJ2-3 few TRBV6-2/TRBV6-3 TRBD1
CASSPRGVQPQHF TGTGCCAGCAGTCCTCGGGGGGTCCAGCCCCAGCATTTT TRBJ1-5 NA TRBV2 NA
CASSQVTSEGDTQYF TGTGCCAGCAGCCAAGTCACTAGCGAAGGAGATACGCAGTATTTT TRBJ2-3 NA TRBV4-2 TRBD2
CASSLFATTDTQYF TGTGCCAGCAGTTTGTTCGCGACCACAGATACGCAGTATTTT TRBJ2-3 NA TRBV12-3/TRBV12-4 NA
CASSFLIGQQETQYF TGTGCCAGCAGTTTCCTCATCGGGCAGCAAGAGACCCAGTACTTC TRBJ2-5 NA TRBV5-5 NA
CASSVVGHPGDTQYF TGTGCCAGCAGCGTCGTTGGTCACCCCGGGGATACGCAGTATTTT TRBJ2-3 many TRBV9 NA
CASSQERGNTEAFF TGTGCCAGCAGCCAAGAGAGGGGTAACACTGAAGCTTTCTTT TRBJ1-1 NA TRBV4-2 NA
CASSFRDGTGELFF TGTGCCAGCAGTTTCCGAGACGGGACCGGGGAGCTGTTTTTT TRBJ2-2 few TRBV12-3/TRBV12-4 NA
CSASDRGSSTDTQYF TGCAGTGCTTCCGACAGGGGGTCTAGCACAGATACGCAGTATTTT TRBJ2-3 NA TRBV20-1 TRBD1
CASSSEGGTEAFF TGTGCCAGCAGCTCTGAGGGGGGCACTGAAGCTTTCTTT TRBJ1-1 NA TRBV9 NA
CASSPRTSGGVGVYNEQFF TGTGCCAGCAGCCCTAGGACTAGCGGGGGGGTTGGGGTTTACAATGAGCAGTTCTTC TRBJ2-1 NA TRBV7-3 TRBD2
CASSLAFGTSRIDEQFF TGTGCCAGCAGTTTAGCGTTCGGAACTAGCCGGATCGATGAGCAGTTCTTC TRBJ2-1 few TRBV12-3/TRBV12-4 NA
CASSRRRAGASSYNEQFF TGTGCCAGCAGCCGGCGAAGGGCCGGGGCAAGCTCCTACAATGAGCAGTTCTTC TRBJ2-1 NA TRBV7-9 NA
CASSQDGQGGETQYF TGCGCCAGCAGCCAAGATGGGCAGGGTGGGGAGACCCAGTACTTC TRBJ2-5 few TRBV4-1 NA
CASSQDGQTSSCEQYF TGCGCCAGCAGCCAAGACGGACAGACCAGTTCCTGCGAGCAGTACTTC TRBJ2-7 NA TRBV4-1 NA
CAISVEGPPKGYTF TGTGCCATCAGTGTTGAGGGGCCTCCTAAGGGCTACACCTTC TRBJ1-2 NA TRBV10-3 NA
CASSSPGQGANEQYF TGTGCCAGCAGTTCTCCGGGACAGGGGGCAAATGAGCAGTACTTC TRBJ2-5 NA TRBV27 TRBD1
CASSESSGIRDGYTF TGTGCCAGCAGTGAATCATCAGGAATACGGGATGGCTACACCTTC TRBJ1-2 NA TRBV25-1 NA
CASSGGARAEYGYTF TGTGCCAGCAGCGGTGGGGCCCGGGCCGAATATGGCTACACCTTC TRBJ1-2 NA TRBV2 NA
CASSFRGQYTDTQYF TGTGCCAGCAGTTTTAGAGGCCAGTACACAGATACGCAGTATTTT TRBJ2-3 few TRBV27 NA
CSASTTSGGYNEQFF TGCAGTGCTAGTACGACTAGCGGGGGTTACAATGAGCAGTTCTTC TRBJ2-1 few TRBV20-1 TRBD2
CSALDRAATEVFF TGCAGTGCTCTTGACAGGGCGGCAACTGAAGTTTTCTTT TRBJ1-1 NA TRBV20-1 TRBD1
CASSPDTSYNEQFF TGTGCCAGCAGCCCGGACACTTCCTACAATGAGCAGTTCTTC TRBJ2-1 few TRBV3-1 NA
CASSLAKLRGHEQYF TGTGCCAGCAGCTTAGCGAAGTTAAGGGGGCACGAGCAGTACTTC TRBJ2-7 NA TRBV7-2 TRBD1
CAWNAGFDTEAFF TGTGCCTGGAATGCGGGGTTTGACACTGAAGCTTTCTTT TRBJ1-1 NA TRBV30 NA
CASSPGQGGNEKLFF TGTGCCAGCAGTCCCGGACAGGGGGGAAATGAAAAACTGTTTTTT TRBJ1-4 NA TRBV12-3/TRBV12-4 TRBD1
CASSLAGAGSTEAFF TGCGCCAGCAGCTTGGCCGGGGCAGGTTCCACTGAAGCTTTCTTT TRBJ1-1 NA TRBV5-1 NA
CASSAERTSNYGYTF TGTGCCAGCAGCGCCGAAAGGACAAGTAACTATGGCTACACCTTC TRBJ1-2 many TRBV9 NA
CASSYNRVEQYF TGTGCCAGCAGTTATAACCGTGTCGAGCAGTACTTC TRBJ2-7 NA TRBV6-5 NA
CASSLRWGISTDTQYF TGTGCCAGCAGCCTCAGATGGGGGATTAGCACAGATACGCAGTATTTT TRBJ2-3 few TRBV7-8 NA
CSVGGGVVNEQYF TGCAGCGTGGGTGGGGGGGTCGTCAATGAGCAGTACTTC TRBJ2-7 NA TRBV29-1 TRBD2
CASSTLAGRPHEQFF TGTGCCAGCAGCACACTAGCGGGGCGTCCCCATGAGCAGTTCTTC TRBJ2-1 NA TRBV12-3/TRBV12-4 TRBD2
CSASKAASNQPQHF TGCAGTGCTAGTAAGGCGGCTAGCAATCAGCCCCAGCATTTT TRBJ1-5 few TRBV20-1 NA
CASSLGRDAYEQYF TGTGCCAGCAGCTTGGGAAGGGACGCCTACGAGCAGTACTTC TRBJ2-7 few TRBV7-2 NA